The 6 T cell receptor beta chains presented below share a single source sample, sequenced in a study of CD8+CD57+ T cells in acquired aplastic anemia. The use of genomic DNA as template underpinned the TCR beta VDJ and CDR3 profiling. TCRdb reprocessed the reads via MiXCR and lists one record per CDR3 protein. The sample has fewer than 300,000 distinct CDR3 sequences, 65% to 90% seen once. Individuals selected for sequencing had exhibited CD8+CD57+ cell expansion on flow cytometry. The sequencing sample was made of sorted CD4+, CD8+, or CD8+CD57+ T cells (not recorded which) from PBMCs. The receptor source for this set is a human donor with aplastic anemia.

On this clonotype itself: The conserved phenylalanine or tryptophan normally closing the CDR3 is absent here, so this likely arose from a read error. The DNA is left out, because the CDR3 cannot be placed on it with certainty; the CDR3 is given as TCRdb lists it. This chain connects TRBV7-9 to TRBJ2-3; TRBD1 is the table's D call and was not checked against the DNA. The CDR3 spans 13 residues, counting both ends. The germline V gene encodes CDR1 SEHNR and CDR2 FQNEAQ (reference sequence). The CDR3 sequence: CASSSPGQLNTEA.

About this clonotype itself: At one end, the junction sequence differs from germline, possibly due to a read error. The chain carries TRBV7-2 and TRBJ2-1; D perhaps matches TRBD1 (6 bases). The CDR3 has 12 residues. Germline CDR1 and CDR2: SGHTA and FQGNSA. The CDR3 loop is CVSSSQGSEKCF. In DNA form, the CDR3 reads TGTGTCAGCAGCTCACAGGGTAGTGAGAAATGCTTC.

This clonotype is classed as medium-sized. The chain combines TRBV4-2 with TRBJ2-1; D gene uncertain. V lost 2 bases and J 7 bases, leaving 6 bases between the germline ends. This CDR3 is 12 amino acids long. From germline, CDR1 is LGHNA and CDR2 YNFKEQ. The CDR3 DNA sequence: TGTGCCAGCAGCCAAAATAGGAATGAGCAGTTCTTC. This gives the protein CASSQNRNEQFF.

This rearrangement joins TRBV15 to TRBJ2-7; D may match TRBD1 or TRBD2 (5 bases each). This CDR3 is built from 14 residues. V lost 5 bases to trimming and J lost 2 bases, with 13 bases between them. Germline CDR1 and CDR2: LNHNV and YYDKDF (reference sequence). CDR3 in amino acids: CATSGRGPTYEQYF. The CDR3 DNA is TGTGCCACCAGCGGCCGGGGCCCGACCTACGAGCAGTACTTC.

This clonotype appeared a few times. The chain combines TRBV7-3 with TRBJ1-2; TRBD1 matches 8 bases. The CDR3 loop spans 13 amino acids. After removal of 8 bases from V and 7 bases from J, the junction contained 9 bases not matched to a gene. The germline V gene has CDR1 SGHTA and CDR2 FQGTGA. In DNA, the CDR3 is TGTGCCAGCCAGCGGCAGGGGGCGAGTGGCTACACCTTC. This gives the protein CASQRQGASGYTF. Filled out from reference TRBV7-3 and TRBJ1-2, the complete variable domain reads GAGVSQTPSNKVTEKGKYVELRCDPISGHTALYWYRQSLGQGPEFLIYFQGTGAADDSGLPNDRFFAVRPEGSVSTLKIQRTERGDSAVYLCASQRQGASGYTFGSGTRLTVV.

As concerns this clonotype: The final CDR3 position lacks the conserved phenylalanine or tryptophan, pointing to a likely read error. Because the CDR3's place on the DNA is in doubt, the DNA is left out and the CDR3 is given as listed by TCRdb. The chain carries TRBV7-2 and TRBJ2-5; the D call in the table, TRBD1, was not verified against the DNA. The CDR3 spans 12 amino acids, including both terminal residues. Germline V gives CDR1 SGHTA, CDR2 FQGNSA. The CDR3 is CASSFWFTGQGD.